These 6 T cell receptor beta chains originate from one sample sequenced in a study of CD8+ T cells in alopecia areata. Sequencing used cDNA as its template, made by extracting RNA and reverse transcribing it. Sequencing used immunoSEQ multiplex PCR; TCRdb keeps in-frame clones, though not all of them. The data contain more than 140,000 clones, about 88% of them seen just once; the ten biggest clones take up around 13%. As for treatment: oral pan-JAK inhibitor, 5-10 mg twice daily. This specimen was CD8+ T cells sorted from blood, taken at week 4, from a patient treated with tofacitinib. The receptors shown here come from a human donor with alopecia areata.

The V gene is TRBV10-2, the J gene TRBJ2-7, with 13 bases lining up with TRBD2. The CDR3 totals 12 residues. V lost 9 bases and J lost 13; bases outside the gene matches: 9. Germline V gives CDR1 WSHSY, CDR2 SAAADI. CDR3: CASGLAGAVGYF. DNA for the CDR3: TGCGCCAGTGGACTAGCGGGAGCGGTCGGTTACTTC.

The chain has TRBV5-1 and TRBJ1-1; TRBD1 is a possible D gene (5 bases). V was clipped by 3 bases and J by 2 bases, with 14 bases between them. This CDR3 spans 15 amino acids. CDR1 is SGHRS and CDR2 is YFSETQ in the germline V gene. CDR3: CASSSTRDGNTEAFF. In DNA, the CDR3 is TGCGCCAGCAGCTCGACCCGGGACGGTAACACTGAAGCTTTCTTT.

This clone was recorded a few times. The J gene is TRBJ2-3, the V gene TRBV29-1; 8 positions match TRBD1. Germline CDR1 reads SQVTM; CDR2 reads ANQGSEA. This CDR3 has 16 amino acids. The V gene end was trimmed by 0 bases and the J gene end by 6 bases; junction bases not matched to a gene: 11. CDR3 sequence: CSVEETGVVGHDTQYF. CDR3 nucleotide sequence: TGCAGCGTTGAAGAGACAGGGGTCGTCGGTCACGATACGCAGTATTTT.

CDR3 bases: TGCAGCGTTGCCATTGAGGAAGCTTTCTTT. Its protein product is CSVAIEEAFF. The chain couples TRBV29-1 to TRBJ1-1; D gene uncertain. Trimming removed 4 bases from V and 8 bases from J, with 8 bases in between. Germline values: CDR1 SQVTM, CDR2 ANQGSEA. This CDR3 comprises 10 residues.

In its sample, this clone was seen once. CDR3 DNA: TGTGCCAGCAGCTCCGGTCTCGGGGAGCTGTTTTTT. Amino acids: CASSSGLGELFF. The chain carries TRBV7-6 and TRBJ2-2; D uncertain. CDR1 is SGHVS, CDR2 FNYEAQ, per germline. V was shortened by 4 bases and J by 7 bases, with 7 bases between the two germline ends. The CDR3 runs 12 residues.

The chain has TRBV6-1 and TRBJ2-4; TRBD1 or TRBD2 may be the D gene (6 bases each). CDR1 MNHNS and CDR2 SASEGT come from the germline V gene. The CDR3 consists of 14 residues. Trimming shortened V by 3 bases and J by 6 bases, and 12 bases separated the two germline ends. CDR3 DNA: TGTGCCAGCAGTGATACGGGGGCAGGAAACATTCAGTACTTC. Translation gives CASSDTGAGNIQYF.